The 6 T cell receptor beta chains below were found in one sample sequenced in a study of CD8+ T cells in alopecia areata. Following extraction, RNA underwent reverse transcription to cDNA, which served as the sequencing template. Clones were sequenced by immunoSEQ multiplex PCR, and TCRdb holds only the in-frame ones, with some missing. The sample carries hundreds of thousands of clones, approximately 65% recorded once. Documented treatment: oral pan-JAK inhibitor, 5-10 mg twice daily. This specimen was CD4+ T cells sorted from blood, taken at approximately week 42, from a patient treated with tofacitinib. These receptors originate from a human donor with alopecia areata.

The chain's CDR3 is CASSQSRGAGELFF. For the CDR3, the DNA is TGCGCCAGCAGCCAGTCCAGGGGGGCCGGGGAGCTGTTTTTT. This chain links TRBV4-3 with TRBJ2-2, with D tentatively TRBD1 (7 bases). This CDR3 contains 14 residues. Per germline, CDR1 LGHNA and CDR2 YSLEER. V gave up 3 bases and J gave up 6 bases, with 11 bases separating them.

This chain uses TRBV16 with TRBJ2-6; no definite D call. The ends were cut back, 2 bases at V and 4 bases at J, with 3 bases in the middle. The CDR3 is made up of 13 amino acids. Germline V gene lookup returns CDR1 KGHSY and CDR2 FQNENV. CDR3 nucleotides: TGTGCCAGCAGCCAACAGGGGGCCAACGTCCTGACTTTC. It encodes CASSQQGANVLTF.

This chain joins TRBV25-1 and TRBJ1-1; no clear D. Trimming removed 7 bases from V and 1 base from J, with 4 bases in between. Germline V gene data show CDR1 as MGHDK and CDR2 as SYGVNS. This CDR3 has 11 residues. CDR3 residues: CASIRNTEAFF. The CDR3 nucleotides are TGTGCCAGCATCAGGAACACTGAAGCTTTCTTT.

The chain employs TRBV20-1 and TRBJ1-1; TRBD1 matches 9 bases. The CDR3 runs to 11 residues. With 6 bases clipped from V and 7 bases from J, the junction kept 3 bases outside the gene matches. Germline values: CDR1 DFQATT, CDR2 SNEGSKA (reference sequence). The CDR3 DNA is TGCAGTGCAAGGACAGGGGTTGAAGCTTTCTTT. It encodes CSARTGVEAFF.

This sequence joins TRBV29-1 and TRBJ1-1; 8 bases are a match to TRBD1. The V segment lost 7 bases and the J segment 0 bases; nucleotides outside the gene matches: 7. CDR1 is SQVTM and CDR2 is ANQGSEA in the germline V gene. The CDR3 totals 14 residues. DNA of the CDR3: TGCAGCGCTAGGACAGGGCCCTTGAACACTGAAGCTTTCTTT. Translated, it gives CSARTGPLNTEAFF. The full variable domain, rest sourced from reference TRBV29-1 and TRBJ1-1, is SAVISQKPSRDICQRGTSLTIQCQVDSQVTMMFWYRQQPGQSLTLIATANQGSEATYESGFVIDKFPISRPNLTFSTLTVSNMSPEDSSIYLCSARTGPLNTEAFFGQGTRLTVV.

The rearrangement uses TRBV4-3 and TRBJ1-2; no definite D call. V was clipped by 0 bases and J by 1 base, with 6 bases between them. CDR1 is LGHNA, CDR2 YSLEER, per germline. This CDR3 spans 14 amino acids. As DNA, the CDR3 is TGCGCCAGCAGCCAAGATGAAAGTAACTATGGCTACACCTTC. Protein sequence: CASSQDESNYGYTF.